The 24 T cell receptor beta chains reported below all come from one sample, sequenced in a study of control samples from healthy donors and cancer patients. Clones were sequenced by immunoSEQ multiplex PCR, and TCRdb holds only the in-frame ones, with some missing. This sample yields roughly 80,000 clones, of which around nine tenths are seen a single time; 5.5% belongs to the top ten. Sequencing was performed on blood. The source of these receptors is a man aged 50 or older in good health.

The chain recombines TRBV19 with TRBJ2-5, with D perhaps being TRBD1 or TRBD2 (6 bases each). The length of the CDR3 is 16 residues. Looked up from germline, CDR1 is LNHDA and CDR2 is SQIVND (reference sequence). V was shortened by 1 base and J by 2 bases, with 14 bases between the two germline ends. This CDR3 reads CASSIAGETGQETQYF. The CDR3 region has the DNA TGTGCCAGTAGTATAGCGGGGGAGACAGGTCAAGAGACCCAGTACTTC.

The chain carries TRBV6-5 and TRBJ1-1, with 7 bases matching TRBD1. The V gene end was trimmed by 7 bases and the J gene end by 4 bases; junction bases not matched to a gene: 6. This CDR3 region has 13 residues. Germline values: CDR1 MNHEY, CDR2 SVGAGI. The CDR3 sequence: CASKEGASTEAFF. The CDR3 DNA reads TGTGCCAGCAAAGAGGGGGCGAGCACTGAAGCTTTCTTT.

The CDR3 DNA reads TGCGCCAGCAGCACGGCAAAGACAGGGATTCCTAATGAAAAACTGTTTTTT. It encodes CASSTAKTGIPNEKLFF. The chain links TRBV5-1 to TRBJ1-4, with 7 positions matching TRBD1. CDR1 and CDR2 (germline): SGHRS, YFSETQ. This CDR3 is 17 amino acids long. Unmatched junction bases numbered 12, after V lost 4 bases and J lost 3 bases.

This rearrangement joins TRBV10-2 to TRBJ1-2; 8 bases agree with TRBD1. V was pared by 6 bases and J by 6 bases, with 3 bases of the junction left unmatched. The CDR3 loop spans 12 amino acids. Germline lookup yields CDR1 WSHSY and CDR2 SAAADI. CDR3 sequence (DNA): TGCGCCAGCAGCGGACAGGGAGATGGCTACACCTTC. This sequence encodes CASSGQGDGYTF.

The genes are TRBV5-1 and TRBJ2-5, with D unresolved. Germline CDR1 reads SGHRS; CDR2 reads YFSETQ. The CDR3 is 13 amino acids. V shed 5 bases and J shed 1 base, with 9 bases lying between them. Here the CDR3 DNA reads TGCGCCAGCAGTCGGCAGCCCCAAGAGACCCAGTACTTC. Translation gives CASSRQPQETQYF.

CDR3 in amino acids: CASSFSQGQSSGNTIYF. In DNA, the CDR3 is TGTGCCAGCAGTTTTAGCCAGGGGCAGAGCTCTGGAAACACCATATATTTT. The chain has TRBV2 and TRBJ1-3; the D gene is possibly TRBD1 (6 bases). The CDR3 runs 17 residues. The germline gives CDR1 SNHLY, CDR2 FYNNEI. Trimming shortened V by 5 bases and J by 0 bases, and 17 bases separated the two germline ends.

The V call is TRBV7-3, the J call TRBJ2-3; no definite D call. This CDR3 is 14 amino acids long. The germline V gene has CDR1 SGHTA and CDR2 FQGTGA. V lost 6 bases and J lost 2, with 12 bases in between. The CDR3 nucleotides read TGTGCCAGCAGGGACCACATTCTCACAGATACGCAGTATTTT. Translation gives CASRDHILTDTQYF.

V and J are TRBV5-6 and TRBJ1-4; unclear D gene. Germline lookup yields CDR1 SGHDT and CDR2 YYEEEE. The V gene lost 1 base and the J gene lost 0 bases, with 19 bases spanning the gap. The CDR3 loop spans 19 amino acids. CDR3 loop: CASSLYGSRQDSTNEKLFF. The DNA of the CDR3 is TGTGCCAGCAGCTTGTACGGCAGCCGACAAGATTCAACTAATGAAAAACTGTTTTTT.

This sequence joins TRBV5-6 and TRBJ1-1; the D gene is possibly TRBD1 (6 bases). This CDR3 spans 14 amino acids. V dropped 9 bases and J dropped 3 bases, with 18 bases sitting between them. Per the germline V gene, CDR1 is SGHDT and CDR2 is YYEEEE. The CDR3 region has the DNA TGTGCCACCGAAATCCTGAGGGGGGACACTGAAGCTTTCTTT. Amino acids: CATEILRGDTEAFF.

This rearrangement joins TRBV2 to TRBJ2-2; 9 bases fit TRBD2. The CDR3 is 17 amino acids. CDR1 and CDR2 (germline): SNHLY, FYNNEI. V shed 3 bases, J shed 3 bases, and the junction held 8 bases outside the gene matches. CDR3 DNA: TGTGCCAGCAGTGACAGCGGGGGGTTCGTCGACACCGGGGAGCTGTTTTTT. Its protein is CASSDSGGFVDTGELFF.

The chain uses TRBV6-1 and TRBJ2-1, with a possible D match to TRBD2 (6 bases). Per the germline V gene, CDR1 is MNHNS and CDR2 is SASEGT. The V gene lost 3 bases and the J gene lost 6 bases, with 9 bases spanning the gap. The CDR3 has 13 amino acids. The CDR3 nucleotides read TGTGCCAGCAGTGAGGGGGGTGGCAATGAGCAGTTCTTC. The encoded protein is CASSEGGGNEQFF.

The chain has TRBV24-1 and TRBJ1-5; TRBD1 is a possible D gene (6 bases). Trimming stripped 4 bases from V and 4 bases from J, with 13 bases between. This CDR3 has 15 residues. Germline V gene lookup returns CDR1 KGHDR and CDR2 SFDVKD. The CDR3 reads CATSEPGTQNQPQHF. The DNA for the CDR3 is TGTGCCACCAGTGAGCCCGGGACACAGAATCAGCCCCAGCATTTT.

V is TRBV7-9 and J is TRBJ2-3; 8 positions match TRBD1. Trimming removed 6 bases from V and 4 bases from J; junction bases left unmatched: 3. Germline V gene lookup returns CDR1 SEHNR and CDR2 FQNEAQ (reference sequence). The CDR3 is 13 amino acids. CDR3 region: CASSPTGADTQYF. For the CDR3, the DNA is TGTGCCAGCAGTCCGACAGGGGCAGATACGCAGTATTTT.

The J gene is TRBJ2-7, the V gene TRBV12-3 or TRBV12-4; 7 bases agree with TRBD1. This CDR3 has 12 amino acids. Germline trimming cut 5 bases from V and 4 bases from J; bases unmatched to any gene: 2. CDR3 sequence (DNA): TGTGCCAGCAGTCAACAGGGGTACGAGCAGTACTTC. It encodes CASSQQGYEQYF.

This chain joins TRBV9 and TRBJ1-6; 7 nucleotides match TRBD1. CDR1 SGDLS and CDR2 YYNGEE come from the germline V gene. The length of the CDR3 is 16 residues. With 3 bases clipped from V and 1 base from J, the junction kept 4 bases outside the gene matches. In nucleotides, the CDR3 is TGTGCCAGCAGCGAGACAGGGACATCCTATAATTCACCCCTCCACTTT. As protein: CASSETGTSYNSPLHF.

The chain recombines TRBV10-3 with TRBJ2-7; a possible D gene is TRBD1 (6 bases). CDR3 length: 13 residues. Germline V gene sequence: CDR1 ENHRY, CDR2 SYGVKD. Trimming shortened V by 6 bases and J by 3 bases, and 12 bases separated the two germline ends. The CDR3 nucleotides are TGTGCCATCAGCGTACAGGGAATCTACGAGCAGTACTTC. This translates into CAISVQGIYEQYF.

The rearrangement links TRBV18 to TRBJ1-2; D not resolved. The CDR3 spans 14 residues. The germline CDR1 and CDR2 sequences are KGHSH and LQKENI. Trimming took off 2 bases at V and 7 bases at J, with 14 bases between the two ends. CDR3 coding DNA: TGTGCCAGCTCACCAACCCAAAACAAGGGTGGCTACACCTTC. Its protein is CASSPTQNKGGYTF.

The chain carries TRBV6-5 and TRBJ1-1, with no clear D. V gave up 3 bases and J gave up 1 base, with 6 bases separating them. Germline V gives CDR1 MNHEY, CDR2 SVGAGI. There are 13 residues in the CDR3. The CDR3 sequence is CASSYRANTEAFF. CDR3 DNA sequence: TGTGCCAGCAGTTATAGAGCGAACACTGAAGCTTTCTTT.

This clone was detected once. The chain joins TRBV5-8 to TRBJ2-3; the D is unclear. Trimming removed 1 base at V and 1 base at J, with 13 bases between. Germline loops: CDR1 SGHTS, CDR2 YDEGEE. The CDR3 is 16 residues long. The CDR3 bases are TGTGCCAGCAGCTTGTTGGGCAGGAGAGGCACAGATACGCAGTATTTT. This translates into CASSLLGRRGTDTQYF.

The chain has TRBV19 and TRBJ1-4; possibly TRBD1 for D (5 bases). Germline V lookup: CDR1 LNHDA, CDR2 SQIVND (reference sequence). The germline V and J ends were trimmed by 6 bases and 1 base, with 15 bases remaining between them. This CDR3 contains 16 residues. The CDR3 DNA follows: TGTGCCAGTAGGCCGGGACGCTTAGTAACTAATGAAAAACTGTTTTTT. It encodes CASRPGRLVTNEKLFF.

CDR3 bases: TGTGCCATCAGTGAGTCGGGGGGGGCCCAAGAGACCCAGTACTTC. Protein product: CAISESGGAQETQYF. The rearrangement uses TRBV10-3 and TRBJ2-5; a weak D match, TRBD2 (7 bases). CDR1 and CDR2 (germline): ENHRY, SYGVKD. CDR3 length: 15 residues. Between the trimmed V and J ends, which lost 0 bases and 1 base, there was a span of 9 bases.

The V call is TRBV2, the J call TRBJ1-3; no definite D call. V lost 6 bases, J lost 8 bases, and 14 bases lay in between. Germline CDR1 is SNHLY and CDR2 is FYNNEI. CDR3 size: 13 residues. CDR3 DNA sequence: TGTGCCAGCAGGGTTGGAGGGCGTGACACCATATATTTT. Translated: CASRVGGRDTIYF.

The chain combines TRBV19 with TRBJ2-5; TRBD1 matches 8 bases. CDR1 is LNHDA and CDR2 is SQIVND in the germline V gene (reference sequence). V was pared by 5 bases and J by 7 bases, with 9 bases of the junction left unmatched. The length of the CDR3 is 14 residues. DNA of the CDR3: TGTGCCAGTAGTGGGGCAGGGGGCTATGGGACCCAGTACTTC. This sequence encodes CASSGAGGYGTQYF.

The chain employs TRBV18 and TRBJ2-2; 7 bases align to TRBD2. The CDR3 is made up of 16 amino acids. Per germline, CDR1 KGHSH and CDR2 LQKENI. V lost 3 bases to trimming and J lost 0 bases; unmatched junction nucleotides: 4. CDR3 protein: CASSPSSGANTGELFF. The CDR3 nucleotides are TGTGCCAGCTCACCCTCCAGCGGGGCGAACACCGGGGAGCTGTTTTTT.